These 16 T cell receptor beta chains originate from one sample sequenced in a study of blood T cells in healthy people across ages. A second 7 to 11 cycle PCR used barcoded and J-beta primers. TCRdb itself ran the 5' RACE reads through MiXCR, one entry per CDR3 protein. The data hold approximately 1.5 million distinct CDR3 sequences, with around 35% observed a single time. The sample consisted of blood. The receptors were gathered from a woman aged 25 to 39 in good health.

As regards this clonotype: One base away lies a much larger clone, so this may be a sequencing read error. V and J are TRBV29-1 and TRBJ2-1; 12 bases are shared with TRBD2. Germline assignment: CDR1 SQVTM and CDR2 ANQGSEA. This CDR3 region has 17 residues. CDR3: CSVPGQGTSGRYSEQFF. The CDR3 DNA sequence: TGCAGCGTTCCGGGACAGGGGACTAGCGGGCGTTACAGTGAGCAGTTCTTC.

The chain uses TRBV6-6 and TRBJ2-1; D is unclear. Germline values: CDR1 MNHNY, CDR2 SVGAGI (reference sequence). V dropped 2 bases and J dropped 7 bases, with 9 bases sitting between them. The CDR3 length is 13 residues. The CDR3 DNA reads as TGTGCCAGCAGTTACGAGACCCTTAATGAGCAGTTCTTC. Translation: CASSYETLNEQFF.

J is TRBJ2-1 and V is TRBV20-1, with 8 bases matching TRBD2. Germline values: CDR1 DFQATT, CDR2 SNEGSKA (reference sequence). This CDR3 comprises 15 residues. V dropped 1 base and J dropped 10; count of bases not matched to a gene: 12. The CDR3, as DNA: TGCAGTGCTAGAGGCTATGGGACTAGTTGGGGGGAGCAGTTCTTC. Protein: CSARGYGTSWGEQFF.

In its sample, this clonotype was seen many times. V and J are TRBV20-1 and TRBJ2-1; 13 bases line up with TRBD2. Germline V gene data show CDR1 as DFQATT and CDR2 as SNEGSKA (reference sequence). The V gene end was trimmed by 6 bases and the J gene end by 8 bases; junction bases not matched to a gene: 7. CDR3 length equals 14 residues. CDR3 DNA sequence: TGCAGTGCGCCACTAGCGGGAGGGCCAGATGAGCAGTTCTTC. Its protein product is CSAPLAGGPDEQFF.

This clonotype has only a few counts. CDR3 nucleotide sequence: TGTGCCAGCAGTGAATTACCAGGGCTGCACAATGAGCAGTTCTTC. It specifies CASSELPGLHNEQFF. The V and J genes are TRBV6-1 and TRBJ2-1, with TRBD1 as a possible D gene (5 bases). The germline gives CDR1 MNHNS, CDR2 SASEGT. V was clipped by 2 bases and J by 5 bases, with 13 bases between them. The CDR3 spans 15 residues.

This clonotype was counted a few times. The gene calls are TRBV4-2 and TRBJ1-1, with a weak D call TRBD1 (5 bases). Germline CDR1 reads LGHNA; CDR2 reads YNFKEQ. CDR3 length: 13 residues. V shed 0 bases and J shed 7 bases, with 9 bases lying between them. The CDR3 loop reads CASSQDGRDEAFF. CDR3 bases: TGTGCCAGCAGCCAAGACGGCAGGGATGAAGCTTTCTTT.

This chain joins TRBV4-1 and TRBJ2-7; 10 bases align to TRBD2. The CDR3 runs to 16 residues. Per the germline V gene, CDR1 is MGHRA and CDR2 is YSYEKL. V was clipped by 4 bases and J by 5 bases; unmatched bases: 11. This CDR3 is CASSRDAALAGDEQYF. Written as DNA, the CDR3 is TGCGCCAGCAGCCGAGATGCCGCTCTAGCGGGAGACGAGCAGTACTTC.

This chain links TRBV4-1 with TRBJ2-1; TRBD1 might be the D (6 bases). Germline V gene data show CDR1 as MGHRA and CDR2 as YSYEKL. The length of the CDR3 is 13 residues. Between the trimmed V and J ends, which lost 3 bases and 9 bases, there was a span of 12 bases. The CDR3 region is CASSQPGAGEQFF. In DNA form, the CDR3 reads TGCGCCAGCAGCCAGCCAGGGGCGGGTGAGCAGTTCTTC.

The CDR3 sequence is CASSFVAGQNTEAFF. The CDR3 bases are TGTGCCAGCAGTTTTGTTGCAGGGCAGAACACTGAAGCTTTCTTT. This chain uses TRBV27 with TRBJ1-1, with D possibly TRBD1 on 5 matching bases. The V gene's germline CDR1 is MNHEY and CDR2 SMNVEV (reference sequence). The CDR3 totals 15 residues. V was clipped by 3 bases and J by 1 base, with 12 bases between them.

The rearrangement uses TRBV5-1 and TRBJ1-2; TRBD1 matches at 9 bases. Germline V CDR1 and CDR2: SGHRS, YFSETQ. The CDR3 spans 14 residues. The V and J ends lost 4 bases and 4 bases, in that order; junction bases with no gene match: 5. The CDR3 coding sequence is TGCGCCAGCAGCCCGGACAGGGGATGCTATGGCTACACCTTC. Translating gives CASSPDRGCYGYTF.

The chain carries TRBV19 and TRBJ2-1; D may be TRBD1 (5 bases). Germline V gene lookup returns CDR1 LNHDA and CDR2 SQIVND (reference sequence). V was shortened by 2 bases and J by 4 bases, with 6 bases between the two germline ends. The length of the CDR3 is 13 residues. DNA of the CDR3: TGTGCCAGTAGTATACAGGGATACAATGAGCAGTTCTTC. Amino acids: CASSIQGYNEQFF.

The chain joins TRBV3-1 to TRBJ2-1; D perhaps matches TRBD2 (7 bases). Germline CDR1 and CDR2: LGHDT and YNNKEL (reference sequence). V lost 6 bases, J lost 4 bases, and 19 bases lay in between. The CDR3 has 16 residues. CDR3 DNA: TGTGCCAGCAGACGCATCCACGGGGGGCGTTACAATGAGCAGTTCTTC. It is translated as CASRRIHGGRYNEQFF.

The genes are TRBV7-9 and TRBJ2-7; 7 positions agree with TRBD2. V trimming: 4 bases; J trimming: 3 bases; junction bases outside the gene matches: 9. Germline V gene lookup returns CDR1 SEHNR and CDR2 FQNEAQ (reference sequence). The length of the CDR3 is 15 residues. CDR3 DNA: TGTGCCAGCAGCTACCCCTCGGCGGGAGTCTACGAGCAGTACTTC. Translation gives CASSYPSAGVYEQYF.

The V and J genes are TRBV10-3 and TRBJ1-2; D is unresolved. V dropped 3 bases and J dropped 4 bases, with 9 bases sitting between them. The germline V gene encodes CDR1 ENHRY and CDR2 SYGVKD. The CDR3 is made up of 13 amino acids. The CDR3 loop is CAISEYGSYGYTF. CDR3 nucleotides: TGTGCCATCAGTGAATACGGATCCTATGGCTACACCTTC.

This clonotype was seen only a few times. The chain combines TRBV20-1 with TRBJ1-1, with a weak D call TRBD1 (6 bases). Trimming cost V 3 bases and J 0 bases, with 20 bases left between them. The CDR3 totals 17 residues. CDR1 is DFQATT, CDR2 SNEGSKA, per germline (reference sequence). CDR3 in amino acids: CSASPLPTDSLNTEAFF. CDR3 nucleotides: TGCAGTGCTAGCCCCCTTCCTACGGACAGCCTGAACACTGAAGCTTTCTTT.

This chain links TRBV13 with TRBJ2-4; TRBD2 agrees at 13 bases. The J call may be mistaken, given a closer DNA end match to TRBJ2-7. The V gene's germline CDR1 is PRHDT and CDR2 FYEKMQ (reference sequence). This CDR3 is 16 amino acids long. CDR3 nucleotides: TGTGCCAGCAGCATCGGACTAGCGGGAGAGAACTACGAGCAGTACTTC. Translating gives CASSIGLAGENYEQYF.